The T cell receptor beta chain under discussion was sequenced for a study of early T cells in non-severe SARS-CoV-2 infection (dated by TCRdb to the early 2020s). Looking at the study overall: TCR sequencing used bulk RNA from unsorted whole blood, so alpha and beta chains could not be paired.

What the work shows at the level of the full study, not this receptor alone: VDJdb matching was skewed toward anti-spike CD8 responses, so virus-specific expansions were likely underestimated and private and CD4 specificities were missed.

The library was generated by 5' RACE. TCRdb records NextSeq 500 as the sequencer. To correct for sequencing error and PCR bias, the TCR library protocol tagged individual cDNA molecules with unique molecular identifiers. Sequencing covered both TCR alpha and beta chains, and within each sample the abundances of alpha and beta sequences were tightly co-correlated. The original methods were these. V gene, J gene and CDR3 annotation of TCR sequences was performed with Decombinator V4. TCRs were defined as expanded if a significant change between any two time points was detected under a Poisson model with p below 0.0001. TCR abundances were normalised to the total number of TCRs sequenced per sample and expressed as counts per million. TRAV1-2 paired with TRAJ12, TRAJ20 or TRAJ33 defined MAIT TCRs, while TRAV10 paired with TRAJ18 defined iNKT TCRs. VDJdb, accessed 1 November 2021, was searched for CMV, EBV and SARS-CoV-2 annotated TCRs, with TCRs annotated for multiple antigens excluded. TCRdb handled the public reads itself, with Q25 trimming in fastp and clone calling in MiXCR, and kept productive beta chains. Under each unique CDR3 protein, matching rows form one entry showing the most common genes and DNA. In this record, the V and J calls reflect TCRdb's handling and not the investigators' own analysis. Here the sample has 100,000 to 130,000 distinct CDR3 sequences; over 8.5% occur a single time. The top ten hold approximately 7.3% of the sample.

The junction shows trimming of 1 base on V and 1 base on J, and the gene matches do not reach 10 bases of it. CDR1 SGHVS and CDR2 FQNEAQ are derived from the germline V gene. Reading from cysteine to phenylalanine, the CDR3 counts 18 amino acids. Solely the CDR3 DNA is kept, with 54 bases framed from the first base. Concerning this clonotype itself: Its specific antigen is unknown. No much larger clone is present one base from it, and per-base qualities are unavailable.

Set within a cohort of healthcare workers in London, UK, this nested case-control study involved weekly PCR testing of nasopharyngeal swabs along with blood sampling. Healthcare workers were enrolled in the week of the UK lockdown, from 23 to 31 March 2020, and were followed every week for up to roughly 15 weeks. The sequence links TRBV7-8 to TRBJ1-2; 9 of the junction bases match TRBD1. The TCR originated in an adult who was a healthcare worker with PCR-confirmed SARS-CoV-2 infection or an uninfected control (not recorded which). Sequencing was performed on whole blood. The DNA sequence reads TGTGCCAGCAGCTTAGGTTGGGGACAGGGCATTTATAACTATGGCTACACCTTC. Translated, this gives CASSLGWGQGIYNYGYTF.